Each of the 32 T cell receptor beta chains below was sequenced from the same sample in a study of cytomegalovirus exposure and HLA in healthy donors. Data came from immunoSEQ multiplex PCR; TCRdb stores just in-frame clones and leaves some out. The sample shows about 200,000 clones, 83% of them seen only once. Source material: PBMCs. The source of these receptors is a woman aged 18 to 35 in good health and CMV-seronegative.

This clone was counted only a few times. This rearrangement joins TRBV19 to TRBJ1-6; D is uncertain. Germline loops: CDR1 LNHDA, CDR2 SQIVND (reference sequence). The CDR3 sequence is 12 residues long. V gave up 3 bases and J gave up 13 bases, with 10 bases separating them. For the CDR3, the DNA is TGTGCCAGTAGTATGCAGCCCGGGCCCCTCCACTTT. It encodes CASSMQPGPLHF.

The V call is TRBV9, the J call TRBJ2-5, with a possible D match to TRBD2 (5 bases). V lost 3 bases to trimming and J lost 2 bases, with 14 bases between them. Germline V gene data show CDR1 as SGDLS and CDR2 as YYNGEE. This CDR3 spans 15 amino acids. The CDR3 loop is CASSAGLLRQETQYF. The CDR3 DNA is TGTGCCAGCAGCGCCGGACTGTTGCGTCAAGAGACCCAGTACTTC.

This clone was recorded only once. This chain connects TRBV27 to TRBJ1-5; the D gene is possibly TRBD1 (6 bases). V lost 1 base and J 6 bases, leaving 16 bases between the germline ends. CDR1 MNHEY and CDR2 SMNVEV come from the germline V gene (reference sequence). CDR3 length equals 16 residues. This CDR3 is CASSLWGGSSSQPQHF. CDR3 sequence (DNA): TGTGCCAGCAGTTTATGGGGGGGCTCATCAAGTCAGCCCCAGCATTTT.

This sequence joins TRBV28 and TRBJ1-5; D gene unclear. CDR3 length: 16 amino acids. Trimming cost V 1 base and J 1 base, with 11 bases left between them. Germline lookup yields CDR1 MDHEN and CDR2 SYDVKM. The CDR3 spells CASSLLEAGSNQPQHF. CDR3 nucleotides: TGTGCCAGCAGTTTATTAGAGGCCGGGAGCAATCAGCCCCAGCATTTT.

The J gene is TRBJ2-7, the V gene TRBV14; D is ambiguous. Per the germline V gene, CDR1 is SGHDN and CDR2 is FVKESK. Trimming took 1 base from V and 2 from J, leaving 12 bases between them. The CDR3 contains 15 residues. CDR3 sequence reads: CASSQGMTLTYEQYF. The CDR3 bases are TGTGCCAGCAGCCAAGGGATGACACTTACCTACGAGCAGTACTTC.

Remarks on this clone: A much larger clone is a single base away; this may be a read error. V usage is TRBV5-1 and J usage is TRBJ2-7, with TRBD1 as a possible D gene (6 bases). This CDR3 has 13 residues. With 4 bases removed from V and 3 bases from J, the gap between germline ends came to 11 bases. Per germline, CDR1 SGHRS and CDR2 YFSETQ. Here the CDR3 DNA reads TGCGCCAGCAGCCCCCAGGACAGCTACGAGCAGTACTTC. Its protein is CASSPQDSYEQYF.

This rearrangement joins TRBV2 to TRBJ2-5, with TRBD1 matching 8 bases. J gave up 5 bases and V 6 bases, and 2 bases lay outside the gene matches. The CDR3 contains 12 residues. Germline lookup yields CDR1 SNHLY and CDR2 FYNNEI. Written as DNA, the CDR3 is TGTGCCAGCAGAGGACAGGGCGAGACCCAGTACTTC. Translating gives CASRGQGETQYF.

The chain is built from TRBV28 and TRBJ1-5; D gene ambiguous. Germline V gene lookup returns CDR1 MDHEN and CDR2 SYDVKM. CDR3 size: 15 residues. V dropped 3 bases and J dropped 9 bases, with 18 bases sitting between them. The chain's CDR3 is CASSLSRAAWGPQHF. The CDR3 DNA is TGTGCCAGCAGTTTGTCTAGGGCAGCCTGGGGGCCCCAGCATTTT.

Only a few counts were recorded for this clone. At the DNA level, this CDR3 is encoded by other sequences in the same sample as well. This chain connects TRBV28 to TRBJ2-7; D unresolved. Trimming shortened V by 3 bases and J by 4 bases, and 4 bases separated the two germline ends. Germline CDR1 reads MDHEN; CDR2 reads SYDVKM. The CDR3 loop spans 11 amino acids. The CDR3 DNA follows: TGTGCCAGCAGTTTGGGTTACGAGCAGTACTTC. Its protein is CASSLGYEQYF.

The chain links TRBV30 to TRBJ2-5; D may be TRBD2 (6 bases). The CDR3 runs 12 residues. V was cut by 4 bases and J by 5 bases, with 11 bases left in between. From germline, CDR1 is GTSNPN and CDR2 SVGIG (reference sequence). In DNA, the CDR3 is TGTGCCTGGATGACTGGGAGGGAGACCCAGTACTTC. Encoded protein: CAWMTGRETQYF.

The gene calls are TRBV28 and TRBJ2-7, with 11 bases that match TRBD2. CDR3 size: 16 residues. CDR1 and CDR2 from the germline V gene are MDHEN and SYDVKM. Trimming cost V 7 bases and J 5 bases; bases outside gene matches: 13. The CDR3 protein is CASTLTSGTTPHEQYF. The CDR3 DNA follows: TGTGCCAGCACCCTGACTAGCGGGACCACCCCCCACGAGCAGTACTTC.

The V call is TRBV5-1, the J call TRBJ2-7; D unclear. Trimming shortened V by 0 bases and J by 4 bases, and 8 bases separated the two germline ends. The CDR3 length is 13 residues. The germline V gene encodes CDR1 SGHRS and CDR2 YFSETQ. The CDR3 DNA reads TGCGCCAGCAGCTTGGGGTTCTATTACGAGCAGTACTTC. Protein: CASSLGFYYEQYF.

The chain is built from TRBV19 and TRBJ2-6, with 9 positions matching TRBD1. The germline gives CDR1 LNHDA, CDR2 SQIVND (reference sequence). The CDR3 is made up of 17 amino acids. The ends lost 6 bases at V and 2 bases at J; junction bases unmatched: 8. Here the CDR3 reads CASSRTGEGTGANVLTF. The CDR3 nucleotides read TGTGCCAGTAGCCGGACAGGGGAAGGAACTGGGGCCAACGTCCTGACTTTC.

This clone has a handful of counts. The rearrangement links TRBV6-4 to TRBJ2-6; perhaps TRBD1 as D (5 bases). Germline values: CDR1 MRHNA, CDR2 SNTAGT. V was pared by 4 bases and J by 0 bases, with 7 bases between. This CDR3 is 15 amino acids long. DNA of the CDR3: TGTGCCAGCAGTGGGACAAACTCTGGGGCCAACGTCCTGACTTTC. This sequence encodes CASSGTNSGANVLTF.

The chain recombines TRBV28 with TRBJ2-1; possibly TRBD2 for D (5 bases). From germline, CDR1 is MDHEN and CDR2 SYDVKM. CDR3 length equals 15 residues. Trimming removed 7 bases from V and 2 bases from J, with 15 bases in between. The CDR3 DNA reads TGTGCCAGCATCCAAAGCGGAGCTACCTACAATGAGCAGTTCTTC. This sequence encodes CASIQSGATYNEQFF. The full variable domain, with the rest looked up from reference TRBV28 and TRBJ2-1, is DVKVTQSSRYLVKRTGEKVFLECVQDMDHENMFWYRQDPGLGLRLIYFSYDVKMKEKGDIPEGYSVSREKKERFSLILESASTNQTSMYLCASIQSGATYNEQFFGPGTRLTVL.

The rearrangement uses TRBV28 and TRBJ2-7, with a weak D call TRBD2 (6 bases). V dropped 6 bases and J dropped 5 bases, with 26 bases sitting between them. The CDR3 runs 17 residues. Germline-derived CDR1 and CDR2 are MDHEN and SYDVKM. CDR3 sequence: CASSPSPGAGRRDEQYF. The CDR3 DNA sequence: TGTGCCAGCAGCCCCAGCCCCGGTGCAGGCAGGAGGGACGAGCAGTACTTC.

V and J are TRBV30 and TRBJ1-2; unclear D gene. The V gene lost 1 base and the J gene lost 0 bases, with 15 bases spanning the gap. The CDR3 covers 16 residues. Looked up from germline, CDR1 is GTSNPN and CDR2 is SVGIG (reference sequence). In DNA form, the CDR3 reads TGTGCCTGGAGTGCCCAGCCGACCCTAGCTAACTATGGCTACACCTTC. It codes for CAWSAQPTLANYGYTF.

This clone has just one count. The chain carries TRBV10-3 and TRBJ2-7; 7 positions match TRBD2. CDR3 size: 16 residues. Trimming removed 1 base from V and 3 bases from J; junction bases left unmatched: 9. The germline CDR1 and CDR2 sequences are ENHRY and SYGVKD. In nucleotides, the CDR3 is TGTGCCATCAGTGAGTTCTCAGGACTAGTCTTCTACGAGCAGTACTTC. As protein: CAISEFSGLVFYEQYF.

CDR3: CASSSDRVDYGYTF. The CDR3 DNA sequence: TGTGCCAGCAGCTCGGACAGGGTCGACTATGGCTACACCTTC. The V and J genes are TRBV11-2 and TRBJ1-2; 8 positions match TRBD1. This CDR3 spans 14 amino acids. The germline gives CDR1 SGHAT, CDR2 FQNNGV. The ends lost 4 bases at V and 3 bases at J; junction bases unmatched: 4.

V gene TRBV7-3 combines with J gene TRBJ1-6; D gene ambiguous. Germline lookup yields CDR1 SGHTA and CDR2 FQGTGA. The CDR3 spans 14 residues. The V gene lost 5 bases and the J gene lost 7 bases, with 12 bases spanning the gap. The CDR3: CASSLSALNSPLHF. In nucleotides, the CDR3 is TGTGCCAGCAGCCTTTCGGCCCTCAATTCACCCCTCCACTTT. The variable domain in full, with the rest retrieved from reference TRBV7-3 and TRBJ1-6, is GAGVSQTPSNKVTEKGKYVELRCDPISGHTALYWYRQSLGQGPEFLIYFQGTGAADDSGLPNDRFFAVRPEGSVSTLKIQRTERGDSAVYLCASSLSALNSPLHFGNGTRLTVT.

This sequence joins TRBV4-1 and TRBJ1-2; 8 positions match TRBD1. Per the germline V gene, CDR1 is MGHRA and CDR2 is YSYEKL. This CDR3 is built from 14 residues. The ends lost 5 bases at V and 4 bases at J; junction bases unmatched: 6. Here the CDR3 reads CASSSGQGSYGYTF. CDR3 coding DNA: TGCGCCAGCAGCTCCGGACAGGGTAGCTATGGCTACACCTTC.

This rearrangement joins TRBV5-1 to TRBJ2-5; D is possibly TRBD1 or TRBD2 (5 bases each). CDR1 and CDR2 from the germline V gene are SGHRS and YFSETQ. The CDR3 contains 13 residues. The V end was cut by 3 bases, the J end by 5 bases, with 11 bases between. CDR3 sequence (DNA): TGCGCCAGCAGCTCAGGGACGGGTGAGACCCAGTACTTC. This sequence encodes CASSSGTGETQYF. Based on the CDR3 plus reference TRBV5-1 and TRBJ2-5, the full variable domain is KAGVTQTPRYLIKTRGQQVTLSCSPISGHRSVSWYQQTPGQGLQFLFEYFSETQRNKGNFPGRFSGRQFSNSRSEMNVSTLELGDSALYLCASSSGTGETQYFGPGTRLLVL.

The chain carries TRBV10-3 and TRBJ2-3; D may be TRBD2 (6 bases). Per germline, CDR1 ENHRY and CDR2 SYGVKD. CDR3 length: 14 residues. With 5 bases removed from V and 5 bases from J, the gap between germline ends came to 14 bases. The DNA for the CDR3 is TGTGCCATCAGTCCCGAGGGACTTGGAGATACGCAGTATTTT. Residues: CAISPEGLGDTQYF.

This clone was detected ten times or more. The gene calls are TRBV7-2 and TRBJ2-2, with no clear D. Germline V CDR1 and CDR2: SGHTA, FQGNSA. Trimming took 5 bases from V and 3 from J, leaving 4 bases between them. The length of the CDR3 is 12 residues. The CDR3 here is CASSTDTGELFF. Here the CDR3 DNA reads TGTGCCAGCAGCACAGACACCGGGGAGCTGTTTTTT.

The rearrangement links TRBV5-1 to TRBJ1-2, with 10 positions matching TRBD1. The germline gives CDR1 SGHRS, CDR2 YFSETQ. The CDR3 spans 18 residues. V gave up 1 base and J gave up 0 bases; unmatched junction bases: 9. Written as DNA, the CDR3 is TGCGCCAGCAGCTTGCTCCGGGACAGGGGCGAATCTAACTATGGCTACACCTTC. It yields the protein CASSLLRDRGESNYGYTF. The entire variable domain, with the rest obtained from reference TRBV5-1 and TRBJ1-2, is as follows: KAGVTQTPRYLIKTRGQQVTLSCSPISGHRSVSWYQQTPGQGLQFLFEYFSETQRNKGNFPGRFSGRQFSNSRSEMNVSTLELGDSALYLCASSLLRDRGESNYGYTFGSGTRLTVV.

The chain recombines TRBV28 with TRBJ2-3; TRBD1 matches 7 bases. The J segment lost 5 bases and the V segment lost 3 bases, leaving 8 bases of the junction unmatched. The CDR3 is 15 residues long. Germline-derived CDR1 and CDR2 are MDHEN and SYDVKM. The CDR3 spells CASSFLGAGGDTQYF. CDR3 sequence (DNA): TGTGCCAGCAGTTTTCTCGGGGCAGGGGGAGATACGCAGTATTTT.

This clone was seen a few times. This chain joins TRBV5-1 and TRBJ2-2; 13 nucleotides match TRBD2. CDR1 and CDR2 from the germline V gene are SGHRS and YFSETQ. V dropped 4 bases and J dropped 6; count of bases not matched to a gene: 12. The CDR3 has 18 amino acids. The CDR3 region is CASSEGLAGVSKPGELFF. The CDR3 DNA reads as TGCGCCAGCAGCGAAGGACTAGCGGGAGTATCGAAGCCCGGGGAGCTGTTTTTT. Full variable domain (outside the CDR3, taken from reference TRBV5-1 and TRBJ2-2): KAGVTQTPRYLIKTRGQQVTLSCSPISGHRSVSWYQQTPGQGLQFLFEYFSETQRNKGNFPGRFSGRQFSNSRSEMNVSTLELGDSALYLCASSEGLAGVSKPGELFFGEGSRLTVL.

The chain employs TRBV5-1 and TRBJ2-5; 11 nucleotides agree with TRBD1. Trimming at V came to 5 bases and at J to 4 bases, leaving 7 bases not matched to a gene. The CDR3 has 15 residues. Germline CDR1 and CDR2: SGHRS and YFSETQ. CDR3 DNA sequence: TGCGCCAGCAGGTACCAGGGGACAGGGGGAGAGACCCAGTACTTC. It yields the protein CASRYQGTGGETQYF.

CDR3 sequence (DNA): TGTGCCAGCTCCGGATCTGGGGGAACCTCCTACGAGCAGTACTTC. Protein sequence: CASSGSGGTSYEQYF. The rearrangement uses TRBV27 and TRBJ2-7; D is perhaps TRBD1 or TRBD2 (5 bases each). This CDR3 has 15 amino acids. The V end was cut by 8 bases, the J end by 0 bases, with 17 bases between. Per germline, CDR1 MNHEY and CDR2 SMNVEV (reference sequence).

The CDR3 here is CASSTRGQGGETQYF. In DNA form, the CDR3 reads TGTGCCAGCAGCACTAGAGGACAGGGTGGGGAGACCCAGTACTTC. V and J are TRBV7-8 and TRBJ2-5; 8 bases map to TRBD1. This CDR3 has 15 residues. Germline lookup yields CDR1 SGHVS and CDR2 FQNEAQ. The J segment lost 5 bases and the V segment lost 5 bases, leaving 10 bases of the junction unmatched. Full variable domain (rest looked up from reference TRBV7-8 and TRBJ2-5): GAGVSQSPRYKVAKRGQDVALRCDPISGHVSLFWYQQALGQGPEFLTYFQNEAQLDKSGLPSDRFFAERPEGSVSTLKIQRTQQEDSAVYLCASSTRGQGGETQYFGPGTRLLVL.

The chain couples TRBV6-5 to TRBJ1-5; D possibly corresponds to TRBD1 (6 bases). Trimming stripped 5 bases from V and 0 bases from J, with 11 bases between. The length of the CDR3 is 15 residues. CDR1 is MNHEY and CDR2 is SVGAGI in the germline V gene. CDR3 DNA sequence: TGTGCCAGCAGTCTGGACAGTTATAGCAATCAGCCCCAGCATTTT. Its protein is CASSLDSYSNQPQHF.

A few counts support this clone. V usage is TRBV2 and J usage is TRBJ2-3; D is unresolved. The CDR3 is made up of 15 amino acids. Per the germline V gene, CDR1 is SNHLY and CDR2 is FYNNEI. Deletions cut 2 bases from V and 2 bases from J, with 11 bases between. CDR3 region: CASSEQALHTDTQYF. CDR3 coding DNA: TGTGCCAGCAGTGAACAGGCCCTTCACACAGATACGCAGTATTTT.